At least ten counts were recorded for the clone carrying this TCR beta chain. Specified treatment: around 19 received Ad26.COV2.S at low or high dose, single or two shots; 5 received placebo; per-sample allocation not given. Sample collection was performed on day 63 after the first vaccine or placebo injection. Germline assignment: CDR1 LGHNT and CDR2 FRNRAP. Unmatched junction bases numbered 5, after V lost 2 bases and J lost 5 bases. The CDR3 runs 14 residues. The assay was immunoSEQ multiplex PCR, and TCRdb's table has in-frame clones only and misses some. This sample has more than 300,000 clones, with 86% found just once. This sample is drawn from a study of Ad26.COV2.S vaccination and SARS-CoV-2 variants.

V is TRBV12-5 and J is TRBJ2-7, with 8 bases aligning to TRBD1. Sequences were derived from peripheral blood, sampled in a trial of Ad26.COV2.S vaccine versus placebo. The sequence derives from a person between 18 and 65 years old who received the Ad26.COV2.S COVID-19 vaccine or a placebo. CDR3 protein: CASGLPDRAHEQYF. CDR3 DNA sequence: TGTGCTAGTGGTTTGCCGGACAGGGCCCACGAGCAGTACTTC.